The rows below give T cell receptor beta chains drawn from one sample of a study of blood T cells in healthy people across ages. Using its own MiXCR run on the 5' RACE reads, TCRdb lists one record per CDR3 protein. The data show roughly 500,000 distinct CDR3 sequences, with 27% seen just once and approximately 17% held by the top ten. The sample consisted of blood. The receptors were gathered from a woman aged 65 to 85 in good health. Both conserved end residues are part of each CDR3. D genes are given only for firm matches. Clone size is given for some rows only: seen once, a few or many times, or a class if the clone is expanded.

j_call: TRBJ2-3; clone_size: NA; d_call: NA; v_call: TRBV20-1; cdr3_nt: TGCAGTGCTAGAGAAACGTTGGATACGCAGTATTTT; cdr3_aa: CSARETLDTQYF
j_call: TRBJ2-3; clone_size: NA; d_call: NA; v_call: TRBV5-1; cdr3_nt: TGCGCCAGCAGCTTGCGGGTTGCAGATACGCAGTATTTT; cdr3_aa: CASSLRVADTQYF
j_call: TRBJ2-5; clone_size: NA; d_call: NA; v_call: TRBV24-1; cdr3_nt: TGTGCCACCAGTGATTCACAGCGTTGGGAGACCCAGTACTTC; cdr3_aa: CATSDSQRWETQYF
j_call: TRBJ2-3; clone_size: NA; d_call: NA; v_call: TRBV29-1; cdr3_nt: TGCAGCGTTGCTTCAGTCACAGATACGCAGTATTTT; cdr3_aa: CSVASVTDTQYF
j_call: TRBJ2-3; clone_size: few; d_call: NA; v_call: TRBV4-1; cdr3_nt: TGCGCCAGCAGCCCCCAGCAGGGGAACACAGATACGCAGTATTTT; cdr3_aa: CASSPQQGNTDTQYF
j_call: TRBJ2-3; clone_size: NA; d_call: NA; v_call: TRBV5-4; cdr3_nt: TGTGCCAGCAGCTTTGCAGGGACTCGAGATACGCAGTATTTT; cdr3_aa: CASSFAGTRDTQYF
j_call: TRBJ2-3; clone_size: NA; d_call: NA; v_call: TRBV12-3/TRBV12-4; cdr3_nt: TGTGCCAGCAGTCCGGGGGAGACAGATACGCAGTATTTT; cdr3_aa: CASSPGETDTQYF
j_call: TRBJ2-3; clone_size: few; d_call: NA; v_call: TRBV9; cdr3_nt: TGTGCCAGCAGCGTAGGCTACACTAGCACAGATACGCAGTATTTT; cdr3_aa: CASSVGYTSTDTQYF
j_call: TRBJ1-5; clone_size: NA; d_call: NA; v_call: TRBV20-1; cdr3_nt: TGCAGTGCTAGAGATGGGTGGGGTTTCTATTCAGGTGAGAGCAATCAGCCCCAGCATTTT; cdr3_aa: CSARDGWGFYSGESNQPQHF
j_call: TRBJ2-5; clone_size: NA; d_call: NA; v_call: TRBV14; cdr3_nt: TGTGCCAGCAGATTCTCAGGGGTAGAGACCCAGTACTTC; cdr3_aa: CASRFSGVETQYF
j_call: TRBJ1-1; clone_size: many; d_call: NA; v_call: TRBV5-1; cdr3_nt: TGCGCCAGCAGCTCCGACGGCATGAACACTGAAGCTTTCTTT; cdr3_aa: CASSSDGMNTEAFF
j_call: TRBJ1-5; clone_size: many; d_call: NA; v_call: TRBV12-3/TRBV12-4; cdr3_nt: TGTGCCAGCAGTTTAGGGACAGGCAATCAGCCCCAGCATTTT; cdr3_aa: CASSLGTGNQPQHF
j_call: TRBJ2-1; clone_size: NA; d_call: NA; v_call: TRBV12-3/TRBV12-4; cdr3_nt: TGTGCCAGCAGTTCGCCGCCGACCGATTTCGGCGAGCAGTTCTTC; cdr3_aa: CASSSPPTDFGEQFF
j_call: TRBJ1-5; clone_size: NA; d_call: TRBD1; v_call: TRBV24-1; cdr3_nt: TGTGCCACCAGTGACTTCGACAGGGACCAGCCCCAGCATTTT; cdr3_aa: CATSDFDRDQPQHF
j_call: TRBJ2-5; clone_size: NA; d_call: TRBD2; v_call: TRBV7-2; cdr3_nt: TGTGCCAGCAGCTTAGTAGGTCGAGGACTAGCGGGGGAGACCCAGTACTTC; cdr3_aa: CASSLVGRGLAGETQYF
j_call: TRBJ1-2; clone_size: NA; d_call: NA; v_call: TRBV7-2; cdr3_nt: TGTGCCAGCAGCTTAGTCACAGACACTAACTATGGCTACACCTTC; cdr3_aa: CASSLVTDTNYGYTF
j_call: TRBJ1-1; clone_size: few; d_call: NA; v_call: TRBV7-2; cdr3_nt: TGTGCCAGCAGCTTAGCAAGGGACACTCGGGAAGCTTTCTTT; cdr3_aa: CASSLARDTREAFF